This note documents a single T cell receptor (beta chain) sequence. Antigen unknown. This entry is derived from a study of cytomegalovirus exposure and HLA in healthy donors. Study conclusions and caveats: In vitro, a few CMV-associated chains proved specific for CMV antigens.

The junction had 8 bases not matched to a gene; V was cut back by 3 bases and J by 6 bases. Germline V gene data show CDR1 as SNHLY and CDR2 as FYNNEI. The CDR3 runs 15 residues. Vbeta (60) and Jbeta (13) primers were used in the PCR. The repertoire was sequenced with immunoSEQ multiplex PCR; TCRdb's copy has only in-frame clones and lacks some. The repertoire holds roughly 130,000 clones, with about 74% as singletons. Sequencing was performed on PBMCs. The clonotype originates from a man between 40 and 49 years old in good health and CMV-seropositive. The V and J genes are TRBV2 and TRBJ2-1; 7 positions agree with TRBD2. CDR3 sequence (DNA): TGTGCCAGCAGTGACGGCGGGAGCCTCTTCAATGAGCAGTTCTTC. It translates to CASSDGGSLFNEQFF. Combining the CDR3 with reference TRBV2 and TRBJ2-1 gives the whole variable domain EPEVTQTPSHQVTQMGQEVILRCVPISNHLYFYWYRQILGQKVEFLVSFYNNEISEKSEIFDDQFSVERPDGSNFTLKIRSTKLEDSAMYFCASSDGGSLFNEQFFGPGTRLTVL.